The present entry profiles one T cell receptor beta chain with its context. Its antigen is as yet unknown. TCRdb ran MiXCR on the 5' RACE reads and lists one entry per CDR3 protein. The sample lists about 290,000 distinct CDR3 sequences; more than 15% were seen once. The entry originates in a study of T-cell memory formation after mild COVID-19. Whole-study results and caveats: The finding that pre-infection memory included some responding clones suggested that cross-reactive memory joined. Balance between CD4 and CD8 was seen in clones contracting day 15 to 85, and a CD4+ lean was seen in later expanders. CM and EM subsets held most contracting CD4+ clones; EMRA held CD8+ ones. Nothing showed for sure that second-wave clones peaking on day 37 were SARS-CoV-2 specific.

This TCR was recovered from a man aged 18 to 30 who had mild COVID-19 (a few samples of this study predate the infection). Cell type and time point are not known. Sample: PBMCs or a T cell subset sorted from them (not recorded which).

CDR3 DNA: TGTGCCAGCAGTTACAGGGGACAGGGTTTCGACGAGCAGTACGTC. Encoded protein: CASSYRGQGFDEQYV. V gene TRBV6-2 or TRBV6-3 combines with J gene TRBJ2-7; 9 nucleotides line up with TRBD1. Germline V gives CDR1 MNHEY, CDR2 SVGEGT. V lost 2 bases, J lost 5 bases, and 7 bases stayed unmatched. The length of the CDR3 is 15 residues.